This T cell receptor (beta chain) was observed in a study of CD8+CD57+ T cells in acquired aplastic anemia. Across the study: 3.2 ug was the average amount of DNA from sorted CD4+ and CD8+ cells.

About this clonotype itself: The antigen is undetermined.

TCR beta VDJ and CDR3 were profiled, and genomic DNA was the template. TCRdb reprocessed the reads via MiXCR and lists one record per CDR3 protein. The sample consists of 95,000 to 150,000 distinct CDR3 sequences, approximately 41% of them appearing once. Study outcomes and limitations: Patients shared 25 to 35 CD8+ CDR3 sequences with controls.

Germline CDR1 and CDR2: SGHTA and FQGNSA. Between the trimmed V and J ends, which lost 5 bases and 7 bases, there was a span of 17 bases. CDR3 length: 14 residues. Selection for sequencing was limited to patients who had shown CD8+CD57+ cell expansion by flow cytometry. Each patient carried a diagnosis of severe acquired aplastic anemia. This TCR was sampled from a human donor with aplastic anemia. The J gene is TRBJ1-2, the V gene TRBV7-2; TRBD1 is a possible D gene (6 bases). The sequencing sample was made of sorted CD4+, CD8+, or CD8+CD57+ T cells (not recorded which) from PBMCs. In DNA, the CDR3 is TGTGCCAGCAGCCCGGGGGGCAGGGTGGGTGGCTACACCTTC. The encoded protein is CASSPGGRVGGYTF.